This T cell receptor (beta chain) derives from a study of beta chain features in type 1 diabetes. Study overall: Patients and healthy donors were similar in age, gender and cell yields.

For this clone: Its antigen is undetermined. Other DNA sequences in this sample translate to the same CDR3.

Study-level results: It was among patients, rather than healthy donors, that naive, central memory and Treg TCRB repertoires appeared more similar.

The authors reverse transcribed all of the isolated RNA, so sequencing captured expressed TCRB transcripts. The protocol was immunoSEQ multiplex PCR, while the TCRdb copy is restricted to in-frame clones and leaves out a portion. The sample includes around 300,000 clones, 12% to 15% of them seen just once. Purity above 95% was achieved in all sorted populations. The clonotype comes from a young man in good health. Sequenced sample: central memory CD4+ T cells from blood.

CDR3 nucleotide sequence: TGTGCCAGCAGCCTGAACGACTATGGCTACACCTTC. This gives the protein CASSLNDYGYTF. The genes are TRBV5-4 and TRBJ1-2; unclear D gene. Germline CDR1 reads SGHNT; CDR2 reads YYREEE (reference sequence). Trimming stripped 4 bases from V and 3 bases from J, with 7 bases between. The CDR3 is 12 residues long.